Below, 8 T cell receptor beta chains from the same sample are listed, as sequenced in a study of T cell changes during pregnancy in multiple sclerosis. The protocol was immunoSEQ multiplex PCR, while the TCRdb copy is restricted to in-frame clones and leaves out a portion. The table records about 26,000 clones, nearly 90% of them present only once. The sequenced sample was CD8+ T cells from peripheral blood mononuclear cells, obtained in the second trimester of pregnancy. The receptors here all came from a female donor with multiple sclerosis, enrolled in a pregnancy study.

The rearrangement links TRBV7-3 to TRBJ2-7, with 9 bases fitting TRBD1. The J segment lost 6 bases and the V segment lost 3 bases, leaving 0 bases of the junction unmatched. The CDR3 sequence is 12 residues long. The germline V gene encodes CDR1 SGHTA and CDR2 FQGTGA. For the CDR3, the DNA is TGTGCCAGCAGCTTGACAGGGGGCGAGCAGTACTTC. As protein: CASSLTGGEQYF.

CDR3: CAWRGLAGEQYF. The CDR3 coding sequence is TGTGCCTGGAGAGGCTTAGCGGGGGAGCAGTACTTC. This sequence joins TRBV30 and TRBJ2-7; 8 bases map to TRBD2. The CDR3 is made up of 12 amino acids. V trimming: 3 bases; J trimming: 7 bases; junction bases outside the gene matches: 5. Germline V gene sequence: CDR1 GTSNPN, CDR2 SVGIG (reference sequence).

CDR3 sequence: CASSDGRTSTDTQYF. CDR3 nucleotides: TGTGCCAGCAGCGACGGGAGGACCAGCACAGATACGCAGTATTTT. The rearrangement joins TRBV9 to TRBJ2-3; 7 bases map to TRBD2. The junction had 4 bases not matched to a gene; V was cut back by 3 bases and J by 0 bases. There are 15 residues in the CDR3. Germline V gene lookup returns CDR1 SGDLS and CDR2 YYNGEE.

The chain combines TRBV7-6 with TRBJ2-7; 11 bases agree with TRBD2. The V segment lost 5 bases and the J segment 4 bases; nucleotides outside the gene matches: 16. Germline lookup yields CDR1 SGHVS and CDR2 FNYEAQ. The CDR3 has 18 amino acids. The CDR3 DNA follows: TGTGCCAGCAGCCTGACCGGGACAGGGACTAGCGGATCATACGAGCAGTACTTC. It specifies CASSLTGTGTSGSYEQYF.

CDR3 bases: TGCGCCAGCAGTCAATCGTCACGGAACAGGGGGCTCGAGACCCAGTACTTC. As protein: CASSQSSRNRGLETQYF. The chain has TRBV23-1 and TRBJ2-5, with 9 bases aligning to TRBD1. TRBV23-1 is an open reading frame, and its role is uncertain. This CDR3 spans 17 amino acids. J was trimmed by 5 bases and V by 0 bases; bases with no gene match: 10.

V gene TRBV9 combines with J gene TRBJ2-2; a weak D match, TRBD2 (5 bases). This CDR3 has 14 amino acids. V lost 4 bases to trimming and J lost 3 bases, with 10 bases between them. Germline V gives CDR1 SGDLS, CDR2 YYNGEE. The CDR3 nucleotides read TGTGCCAGCAGCCGGTACGGGGACACCGGGGAGCTGTTTTTT. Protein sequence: CASSRYGDTGELFF.

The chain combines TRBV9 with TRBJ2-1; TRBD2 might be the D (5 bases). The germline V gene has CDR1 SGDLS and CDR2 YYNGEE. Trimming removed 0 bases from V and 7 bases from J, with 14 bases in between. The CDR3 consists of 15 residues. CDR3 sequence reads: CASSVEGADGNEQFF. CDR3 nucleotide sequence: TGTGCCAGCAGCGTAGAGGGAGCGGATGGGAATGAGCAGTTCTTC.

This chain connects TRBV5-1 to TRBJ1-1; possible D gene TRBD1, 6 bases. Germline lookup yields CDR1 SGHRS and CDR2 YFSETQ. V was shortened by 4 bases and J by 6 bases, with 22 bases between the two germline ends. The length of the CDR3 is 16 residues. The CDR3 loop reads CASSDLGHQGLAEAFF. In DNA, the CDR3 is TGCGCCAGCAGCGATCTGGGACATCAGGGTTTGGCTGAAGCTTTCTTT.